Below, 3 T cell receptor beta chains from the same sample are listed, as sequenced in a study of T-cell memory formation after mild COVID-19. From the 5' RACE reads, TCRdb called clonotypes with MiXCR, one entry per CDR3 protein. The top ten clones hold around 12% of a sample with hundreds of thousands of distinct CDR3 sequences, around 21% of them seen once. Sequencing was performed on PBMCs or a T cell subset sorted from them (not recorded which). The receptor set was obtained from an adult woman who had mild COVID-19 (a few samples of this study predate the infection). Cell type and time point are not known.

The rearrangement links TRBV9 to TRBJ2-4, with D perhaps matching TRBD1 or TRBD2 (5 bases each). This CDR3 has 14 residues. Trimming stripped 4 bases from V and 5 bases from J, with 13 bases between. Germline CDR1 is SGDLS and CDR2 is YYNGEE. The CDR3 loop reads CASSSGDDQNIQYF. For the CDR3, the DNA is TGTGCCAGCAGCAGTGGGGACGACCAAAACATTCAGTACTTC.

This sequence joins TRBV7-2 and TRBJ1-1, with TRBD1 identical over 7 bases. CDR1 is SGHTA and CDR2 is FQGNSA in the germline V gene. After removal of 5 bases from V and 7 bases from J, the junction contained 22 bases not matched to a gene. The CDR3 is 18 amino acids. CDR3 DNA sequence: TGTGCCAGCAGCGCCGTAGACAGGGCCCGCCGGGCTAGGAATGAAGCTTTCTTT. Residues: CASSAVDRARRARNEAFF.

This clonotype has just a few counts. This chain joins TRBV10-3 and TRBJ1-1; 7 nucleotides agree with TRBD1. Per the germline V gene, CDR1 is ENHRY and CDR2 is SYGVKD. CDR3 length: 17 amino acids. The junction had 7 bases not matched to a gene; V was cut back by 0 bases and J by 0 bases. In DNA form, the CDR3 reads TGTGCCATCAGTGAGTCGAGACAGGGCGGCATGAACACTGAAGCTTTCTTT. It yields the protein CAISESRQGGMNTEAFF.